The rows below give T cell receptor beta chains drawn from one sample of a study of blood T cell repertoires in COVID-19. Generated by immunoSEQ multiplex PCR, the TCRdb table keeps only in-frame clones and is missing some. The sample yields under 50,000 clones, roughly 88% seen once. The sequencing input was peripheral blood. The receptors here all came from a man aged 65-85 years with acute or convalescent COVID-19. The CDR3 runs from the conserved cysteine through the conserved F or W. D genes are given only for firm matches. Size values are once, few and many counts, or a class for expanded clones, and some rows have none.

d_gene,v_gene,j_gene,abundance,CDR3aa,CDR3nt
TRBD2,TRBV2,TRBJ2-1,-,CASRLLAGAYNEQFF,TGTGCCAGCAGATTACTAGCGGGGGCCTACAATGAGCAGTTCTTC
TRBD2,TRBV4-2,TRBJ2-1,once,CASSQDLASGHYNEQFF,TGTGCCAGCAGCCAAGATCTTGCTAGCGGGCATTACAATGAGCAGTTCTTC
TRBD1,TRBV18,TRBJ1-1,-,CASSLTRADRAATEAFF,TGTGCCAGCTCACTCACAAGGGCGGACAGGGCAGCCACTGAAGCTTTCTTT
TRBD2,TRBV25-1,TRBJ2-1,-,CASSRALAGYNEQFF,TGTGCCAGCAGTCGGGCGCTAGCGGGCTACAATGAGCAGTTCTTC
-,TRBV27,TRBJ2-3,-,CASSLGGGPLDTQYF,TGTGCCAGCAGTTTAGGCGGAGGGCCGTTAGATACGCAGTATTTT
TRBD1,TRBV7-3,TRBJ2-3,-,CASSLLGQGSDTQYF,TGTGCCAGCAGCTTACTTGGACAGGGCTCAGATACGCAGTATTTT
-,TRBV5-4,TRBJ2-7,-,CASSTGTYEQYF,TGTGCCAGCAGTACAGGGACCTACGAGCAGTACTTC
TRBD2,TRBV13,TRBJ2-5,-,CASSLDGLAGETQYF,TGTGCCAGCAGCTTAGATGGACTAGCGGGGGAGACCCAGTACTTC
-,TRBV29-1,TRBJ1-3,-,CSGSKGNTIYF,TGCAGCGGCTCTAAGGGAAACACCATATATTTT
-,TRBV9,TRBJ1-2,few,CASSEPTRRGYTF,TGTGCCAGCAGCGAGCCAACCCGCAGGGGCTACACCTTC
TRBD1,TRBV6-5,TRBJ1-4,-,CASRPGGNLGEKLFF,TGTGCCAGCAGACCAGGGGGGAACCTTGGCGAAAAACTGTTTTTT
-,TRBV7-2,TRBJ1-2,-,CASSLQRNYGYTF,TGTGCCAGCAGCTTACAGCGAAACTATGGCTACACCTTC
TRBD1,TRBV6-6,TRBJ1-1,few,CASSLQTGTGPRAFF,TGTGCCAGCAGTTTACAAACCGGGACAGGACCTCGAGCTTTCTTT
TRBD1,TRBV7-2,TRBJ1-2,few,CASRPGTVLPGYTF,TGTGCCAGCAGACCGGGGACAGTCCTCCCCGGCTACACCTTC
-,TRBV3-1/TRBV3-2,TRBJ1-2,-,CASSPRGHRTSLTF,TGTGCCAGCAGCCCGCGGGGCCATAGGACAAGCTTAACCTTC
-,TRBV5-1,TRBJ2-7,-,CASSLANEGPYEQYF,TGCGCCAGCAGCTTGGCCAACGAGGGCCCCTACGAGCAGTACTTC
TRBD1,TRBV29-1,TRBJ1-2,few,CSVGPRTGWDGYTF,TGCAGCGTGGGACCCAGGACAGGGTGGGATGGCTACACCTTC
TRBD1,TRBV6-4,TRBJ1-1,once,CASRNGDSPEAFF,TGTGCCAGCAGAAATGGGGACAGCCCTGAAGCTTTCTTT